This entry describes one T cell receptor beta chain. These data come from a study of blood T cell repertoires in COVID-19. About the research overall: The United States, Italy and Spain provided the acute and convalescent COVID-19 samples. From T cells, B-cell-depleted T cells, or PBMCs came the material, which was cDNA or gDNA.

As originally analysed: Scientists estimated how many nucleated cells there were by amplifying reference gene primers. Clones were read by immunoSEQ multiplex PCR, and TCRdb kept only the in-frame ones, dropping some. Clonal size and the V and J genes are those of that table, whereas D and trimming came from the DNA. The sample lists some 300,000 clones, roughly 87% occurring once. Per the germline V gene, CDR1 is MNHEY and CDR2 is SVGAGI. The ends lost 7 bases at V and 5 bases at J; junction bases unmatched: 10. This CDR3 spans 15 amino acids. Sequencing input: peripheral blood. The chain joins TRBV6-5 to TRBJ2-7, with 11 bases that match TRBD1. The TCR comes from a man aged 18 to 29 with active or convalescent COVID-19. The CDR3 sequence is CASTPRRTGGDEQYF. The CDR3 bases are TGTGCCAGCACCCCGAGAAGGACAGGGGGCGACGAGCAGTACTTC.